This is a list of T cell receptor beta chains from one sample in a study of blood T cell repertoires in COVID-19. Assay: immunoSEQ multiplex PCR; the TCRdb copy retains only in-frame clones and omits some. Of 150,000 to 200,000 clones detected, 75% to 90% appear once; the ten largest clones hold 2.1%. Sequenced sample: peripheral blood. All receptors derive from a man aged 70 or older with active or convalescent COVID-19. CDR3s include the opening cysteine and the closing phenylalanine or tryptophan. A D gene is named only where the DNA matches it firmly. Rows give clone size only sometimes, using once, few, many, or a class for an expanded clone.

TRBV21-1	15	.	TRBJ1-6	.	CASSKFDRGIAPLHF	TGTGCCAGCAGCAAATTCGACAGGGGAATTGCACCCCTCCACTTT
TRBV6-4	15	TRBD1	TRBJ2-7	.	CASSVPDRGRYEQYF	TGTGCCAGCAGTGTCCCTGACAGGGGGCGTTACGAGCAGTACTTC
TRBV19	15	.	TRBJ2-2	.	CASLHTWESTGELFF	TGTGCCAGTCTCCACACTTGGGAGAGCACCGGGGAGCTGTTTTTT
TRBV5-1	16	.	TRBJ2-1	.	CASSEAFSYSYNEQFF	TGCGCCAGCAGCGAGGCATTCTCTTACTCCTACAATGAGCAGTTCTTC
TRBV24-1	17	TRBD2	TRBJ2-5	.	CATSDSGGAGRVETQYF	TGTGCCACCAGTGATTCGGGAGGGGCAGGACGAGTGGAGACCCAGTACTTC
TRBV30	14	TRBD2	TRBJ2-5	.	CAWALTGTSVTQYF	TGTGCCTGGGCCCTAACCGGGACTAGTGTGACCCAGTACTTC
TRBV7-2	15	TRBD1	TRBJ1-4	.	CASSLAGQGRGKLFF	TGTGCCAGCAGCTTAGCAGGACAGGGGCGAGGAAAACTGTTTTTT
TRBV2	11	.	TRBJ2-1	.	CASRRDGEQFF	TGTGCCAGCAGGCGAGACGGGGAGCAGTTCTTC
TRBV27	13	.	TRBJ1-2	.	CASSFRGGSGYTF	TGTGCCAGCAGTTTTCGGGGGGGCAGTGGCTACACCTTC
TRBV15	14	TRBD1	TRBJ1-4	.	CATSRVGSGQGVFF	TGTGCCACCAGCAGAGTAGGATCCGGACAGGGTGTTTTTTTT
TRBV7-8	15	TRBD1	TRBJ1-4	.	CASSPDRGTNEKLFF	TGTGCCAGCAGCCCAGACAGGGGCACTAATGAAAAACTGTTTTTT
TRBV24-1	14	.	TRBJ1-5	.	CATSEGLSNQPQHF	TGTGCCACCAGTGAGGGCCTTAGCAATCAGCCCCAGCATTTT
TRBV7-9	14	.	TRBJ2-7	.	CASSFVGSSYEQYF	TGTGCCAGCAGCTTTGTTGGGAGCTCCTACGAGCAGTACTTC
TRBV2	13	.	TRBJ1-1	once	CASSSEEDTEAFF	TGTGCCAGCAGTAGCGAAGAAGACACTGAAGCTTTCTTT
TRBV7-2	16	TRBD2	TRBJ2-4	.	CASSLGGGLAKNIQYF	TGTGCCAGCAGCTTAGGCGGGGGGCTAGCCAAAAACATTCAGTACTTC